The T cell receptor (beta chain) under discussion was sequenced for a study of blood T cell repertoires in COVID-19. Looking at the study overall: COVID-19 samples from acute and convalescent phases originated in the United States, Italy and Spain.

In the study's own analysis: From reference gene primer amplification, estimates of nucleated cell counts were derived. Here immunoSEQ multiplex PCR was the method, and the copy in TCRdb shows in-frame clones only, minus some. That table gives V, J and clone size, and the DNA gave D and trimming. The sample contains fewer than 600,000 clones, approximately 89% of which appear only once. After removal of 10 bases from V and 5 bases from J, the junction contained 14 bases not matched to a gene. Germline CDR1 is SGHNT and CDR2 is YYREEE (reference sequence). The CDR3 covers 14 residues. The sequenced material came from peripheral blood. The chain links TRBV5-4 to TRBJ2-5; TRBD1 agrees at 7 bases. The source is a man younger than 35 with COVID-19, enrolled during active disease. In DNA form, the CDR3 reads TGTGCCGCGACACGAGGACAGGCGCCGGAGACCCAGTACTTC. It is translated as CAATRGQAPETQYF.